This T cell receptor beta chain was obtained from a study of molecular identifiers for immune sequencing clone quantification. Overall study findings and caveats: Clones that had above 20 RNA copies took up over 98% of effector molecules but under 1% in naive cells.

The bulk TCR libraries were made with methods described before and with listed TCR primers. TCRdb re-called the PCR reads through MiXCR, storing one row per CDR3 protein. The data show about 100,000 distinct CDR3 sequences, with 36% seen just once and 4% to 4.5% held by the top ten. Details on this clonotype: Its target is not known.

Germline values: CDR1 SGHRS, CDR2 YFSETQ. Trimming left V 4 bases short and J 3 bases short, with 13 bases between. This CDR3 spans 14 amino acids. Based on a CD8+CD4-CCR7+CD45RA+ profile, naive CD8 T cells were sorted. This chain uses TRBV5-1 with TRBJ1-1; D unresolved. The sequence was collected from a human donor in good health. Some libraries in this study had Jurkat cell RNA spiked in. Sequenced sample: naive CD8+ T cells from blood, with Jurkat cell RNA spiked in. Subset noted: FACS-sorted CD8+CD4-CCR7+CD45RA+ naive T cells. CDR3 coding DNA: TGCGCCAGCAGCCCCTGGACTTTGGACACTGAAGCTTTCTTT. Protein sequence: CASSPWTLDTEAFF. Full variable domain (remainder filled in from reference TRBV5-1 and TRBJ1-1): KAGVTQTPRYLIKTRGQQVTLSCSPISGHRSVSWYQQTPGQGLQFLFEYFSETQRNKGNFPGRFSGRQFSNSRSEMNVSTLELGDSALYLCASSPWTLDTEAFFGQGTRLTVV.